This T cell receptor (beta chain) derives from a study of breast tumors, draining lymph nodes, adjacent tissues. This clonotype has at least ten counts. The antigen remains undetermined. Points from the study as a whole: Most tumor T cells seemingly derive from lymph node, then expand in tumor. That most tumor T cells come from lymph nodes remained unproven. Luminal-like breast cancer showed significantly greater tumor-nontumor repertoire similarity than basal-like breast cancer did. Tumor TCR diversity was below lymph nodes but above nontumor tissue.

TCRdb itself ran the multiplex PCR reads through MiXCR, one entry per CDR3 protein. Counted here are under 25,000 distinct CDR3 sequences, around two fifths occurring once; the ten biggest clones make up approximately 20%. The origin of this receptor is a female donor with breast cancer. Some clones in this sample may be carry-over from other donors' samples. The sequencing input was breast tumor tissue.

CDR3 sequence reads: CSARKRTSGSADTQYF. CDR3 nucleotides: TGCAGTGCTAGAAAGAGGACTAGCGGGAGTGCAGATACGCAGTATTTT. The chain links TRBV20-1 to TRBJ2-3; 13 positions agree with TRBD2. This CDR3 has 16 amino acids. Germline V gene data show CDR1 as DFQATT and CDR2 as SNEGSKA (reference sequence). The junction had 6 bases not matched to a gene; V was cut back by 2 bases and J by 4 bases.